These 5 T cell receptor beta chains were sequenced from one sample in a study of T-cell memory formation after mild COVID-19. TCRdb reprocessed the 5' RACE reads with MiXCR, giving one entry per CDR3 protein. Of about 400,000 distinct CDR3 sequences listed, around a sixth are singletons. Input material: PBMCs or a T cell subset sorted from them (not recorded which). The receptors were gathered from a man between 18 and 29 years old who had mild COVID-19 (a few samples of this study predate the infection). Cell type and time point are not known.

This clonotype has a count of ten or more. The rearrangement uses TRBV7-8 and TRBJ2-7, with D maybe TRBD2 (5 bases). This CDR3 spans 12 amino acids. The V end lost 6 bases, the J end lost 0 bases, and 6 bases lay between the germline ends. Per the germline V gene, CDR1 is SGHVS and CDR2 is FQNEAQ. This CDR3 is CASREASYEQYF. CDR3 DNA sequence: TGTGCCAGCAGGGAGGCCTCCTACGAGCAGTACTTC.

A few counts support this clonotype. The rearrangement joins TRBV5-1 to TRBJ2-4, with a possible D match to TRBD2 (6 bases). Per the germline V gene, CDR1 is SGHRS and CDR2 is YFSETQ. This CDR3 is built from 15 residues. Trimming left V 0 bases short and J 0 bases short, with 7 bases between. The DNA of the CDR3 is TGCGCCAGCAGCTTGGACGGGGGAGCCAAAAACATTCAGTACTTC. Translating gives CASSLDGGAKNIQYF. Variable domain in full (rest from reference TRBV5-1 and TRBJ2-4): KAGVTQTPRYLIKTRGQQVTLSCSPISGHRSVSWYQQTPGQGLQFLFEYFSETQRNKGNFPGRFSGRQFSNSRSEMNVSTLELGDSALYLCASSLDGGAKNIQYFGAGTRLSVL.

This chain joins TRBV11-3 and TRBJ2-1; D tentatively fits TRBD1 or TRBD2 (6 bases each). Germline values: CDR1 SGHNT, CDR2 YENEEA. This CDR3 spans 16 amino acids. V lost 1 base and J 10 bases, leaving 20 bases between the germline ends. This CDR3 is CASSLGEGGTGNEQFF. CDR3 bases: TGTGCCAGCAGCTTAGGCGAGGGGGGTACGGGGAACGAGCAGTTCTTC. Full variable domain (missing parts from reference TRBV11-3 and TRBJ2-1): EAGVVQSPRYKIIEKKQPVAFWCNPISGHNTLYWYLQNLGQGPELLIRYENEEAVDDSQLPKDRFSAERLKGVDSTLKIQPAELGDSAVYLCASSLGEGGTGNEQFFGPGTRLTVL.

This chain joins TRBV7-2 and TRBJ2-7; D ambiguous. The V gene lost 2 bases and the J gene lost 5 bases, with 1 base spanning the gap. There are 10 residues in the CDR3. The germline CDR1 and CDR2 sequences are SGHTA and FQGNSA. The CDR3 region has the DNA TGTGCCAGCAGCTTACACGAGCAGTACGTC. Translated: CASSLHEQYV.

The chain combines TRBV6-5 with TRBJ2-6; D remains unclear. Germline V gives CDR1 MNHEY, CDR2 SVGAGI. With 5 bases removed from V and 3 bases from J, the gap between germline ends came to 11 bases. This CDR3 contains 15 residues. The CDR3 here is CASSMRYFGANVLTF. Written as DNA, the CDR3 is TGTGCCAGCAGTATGAGGTATTTTGGGGCCAACGTCCTGACTTTC.